This TCR beta chain came from a study of tumor and adjacent non-tumor tissue in lung cancer. Study background: There were 11 to 13 adenocarcinoma, a couple of squamous cell carcinoma and 1 small cell lung cancer cases.

TCRbeta libraries were built with three rounds of nested PCR, modified from ARM-PCR. TCRdb re-called the multiplex PCR reads with MiXCR, one entry per CDR3 protein. The sample has 200,000 to 250,000 distinct CDR3 sequences, less than 80% seen once; the top ten hold about 23%. This sample's RNA came from whole unsorted tissue. The CDR3 is 15 residues long. The J segment lost 5 bases and the V segment lost 6 bases, leaving 10 bases of the junction unmatched. The source of this sequence is a man between 60 and 75 years old with non-small cell lung cancer. Material: lung tumor tissue. The chain uses TRBV12-3 or TRBV12-4 and TRBJ1-5, with 7 bases that match TRBD1. CDR3 nucleotide sequence: TGTGCCAGCAGGGGGACAGACAGCCTCTATCAGCCCCAGCATTTT. Its translation is CASRGTDSLYQPQHF.